The 24 T cell receptor beta chains reported below all come from one sample, sequenced in a study of T cell changes during pregnancy in multiple sclerosis. Sequencing was performed with immunoSEQ multiplex PCR; in TCRdb, only in-frame clones are kept and a portion is missing. This table holds 29,000 or so clones, approximately 92% found once. Sequencing was performed on CD4+ T cells from peripheral blood mononuclear cells, taken in the first trimester of pregnancy. The receptor source for this set is a female donor with multiple sclerosis, enrolled in a pregnancy study.

V usage is TRBV6-1 and J usage is TRBJ2-3; D gene ambiguous. V was clipped by 7 bases and J by 6 bases, with 11 bases between them. CDR3 length: 12 residues. CDR1 MNHNS and CDR2 SASEGT come from the germline V gene. DNA for the CDR3: TGTGCCAGCACCCCAGTCGTTGATACGCAGTATTTT. The encoded protein is CASTPVVDTQYF.

This chain joins TRBV5-1 and TRBJ2-5, with a tentative D call TRBD1 (5 bases). CDR3 length: 16 residues. Per germline, CDR1 SGHRS and CDR2 YFSETQ. V dropped 0 bases and J dropped 3 bases, with 15 bases sitting between them. The CDR3 nucleotides are TGCGCCAGCAGCTTGGGGGTGGACACTACGAAAGAGACCCAGTACTTC. This codes for CASSLGVDTTKETQYF.

The rearrangement uses TRBV9 and TRBJ2-7; maybe TRBD1 (6 bases). The CDR3 contains 16 residues. The V and J ends lost 0 bases and 2 bases respectively, with 15 bases between them. Germline assignment: CDR1 SGDLS and CDR2 YYNGEE. The CDR3 nucleotides read TGTGCCAGCAGCGTAGATCCCGGGACACCACCCTACGAGCAGTACTTC. Its protein is CASSVDPGTPPYEQYF.

This clone is a singleton in its sample. The genes are TRBV5-5 and TRBJ1-3, with D perhaps matching TRBD1 (5 bases). Trimming left V 3 bases short and J 0 bases short, with 13 bases between. CDR1 and CDR2 from the germline V gene are SGHKS and YYEKEE (reference sequence). CDR3 length: 16 amino acids. CDR3 residues: CASSSPGTSSGNTIYF. The CDR3 nucleotides are TGTGCCAGCAGCTCCCCAGGGACTAGCTCTGGAAACACCATATATTTT.

The rearrangement uses TRBV6-5 and TRBJ1-2; D gene ambiguous. In germline, CDR1 is MNHEY, CDR2 SVGAGI. V was cut by 5 bases and J by 4 bases, with 14 bases left in between. There are 14 residues in the CDR3. This CDR3 is CASSRERGSYGYTF. The DNA for the CDR3 is TGTGCCAGCAGTCGTGAGAGAGGGAGCTATGGCTACACCTTC.

The chain couples TRBV5-1 to TRBJ1-4; D is unresolved. This CDR3 spans 15 amino acids. Trimming removed 4 bases at V and 0 bases at J, with 10 bases between. Germline V gene lookup returns CDR1 SGHRS and CDR2 YFSETQ. The CDR3: CASSAKDATNEKLFF. Written as DNA, the CDR3 is TGCGCCAGCAGCGCGAAAGATGCAACTAATGAAAAACTGTTTTTT. The whole variable domain, filled in from reference TRBV5-1 and TRBJ1-4, reads KAGVTQTPRYLIKTRGQQVTLSCSPISGHRSVSWYQQTPGQGLQFLFEYFSETQRNKGNFPGRFSGRQFSNSRSEMNVSTLELGDSALYLCASSAKDATNEKLFFGSGTQLSVL.

The chain couples TRBV7-2 to TRBJ1-1; 7 bases match TRBD1. The trim removed 5 bases at V and 11 bases at J, leaving 14 bases unmatched. The CDR3 totals 14 residues. CDR1 SGHTA and CDR2 FQGNSA come from the germline V gene. This CDR3 reads CASSPQGESGMAFF. DNA for the CDR3: TGTGCCAGCAGCCCCCAGGGGGAAAGTGGTATGGCTTTCTTT.

V gene TRBV6-1 combines with J gene TRBJ2-7, with D maybe TRBD2 (6 bases). CDR1 and CDR2 from the germline V gene are MNHNS and SASEGT. With 7 bases removed from V and 0 bases from J, the gap between germline ends came to 13 bases. The CDR3 runs 14 residues. The CDR3 region has the DNA TGTGCCAGCATCCGGGACGGGAGCTCCTACGAGCAGTACTTC. Its translation: CASIRDGSSYEQYF.

This clone was found once. The genes are TRBV30 and TRBJ2-6; D is possibly TRBD2 (6 bases). V lost 1 base, J lost 4 bases, and 11 bases lay in between. CDR1 and CDR2 (germline): GTSNPN, SVGIG (reference sequence). CDR3 length equals 15 residues. CDR3 region: CAWSAGEAGANVLTF. CDR3 bases: TGTGCCTGGAGTGCTGGGGAGGCCGGGGCCAACGTCCTGACTTTC.

The chain links TRBV6-1 to TRBJ1-2; D is perhaps TRBD1 (6 bases). Germline V gene lookup returns CDR1 MNHNS and CDR2 SASEGT. CDR3 length: 12 amino acids. V lost 3 bases and J lost 8, with 10 bases in between. CDR3 sequence: CASSDQGLGYTF. In DNA form, the CDR3 reads TGTGCCAGCAGTGACCAGGGGTTGGGCTACACCTTC.

This clone was seen only once. The chain has TRBV23-1 and TRBJ2-3; 13 bases match TRBD2. TRBV23-1 is an ORF for which the function is uncertain. The V and J ends lost 7 bases and 8 bases, in that order; junction bases with no gene match: 24. This CDR3 region has 20 residues. The CDR3 region has the DNA TGCGCCAGCACCGGTGGTTTTGGGCCTGGACTAGCGGGGGAGCATGGTACGCAGTATTTT. It translates to CASTGGFGPGLAGEHGTQYF.

The CDR3 coding sequence is TGTGCCATCCACCCGTCGACAGGGAATGAGCAGTTCTTC. It codes for CAIHPSTGNEQFF. The chain uses TRBV28 and TRBJ2-1, with 7 nucleotides matching TRBD1. Germline V gives CDR1 MDHEN, CDR2 SYDVKM. The CDR3 has 13 residues. J was trimmed by 7 bases and V by 10 bases; bases with no gene match: 10.

The genes are TRBV5-4 and TRBJ2-1; a weak D match, TRBD1 (5 bases). The CDR3 has 16 residues. Trimming stripped 2 bases from V and 0 bases from J, with 12 bases between. Per germline, CDR1 SGHNT and CDR2 YYREEE (reference sequence). The CDR3 is CASSLGQGISYNEQFF. CDR3 nucleotides: TGTGCCAGCAGCTTAGGGCAGGGCATCTCCTACAATGAGCAGTTCTTC.

The rearrangement links TRBV7-9 to TRBJ1-1; D ambiguous. The V gene's germline CDR1 is SEHNR and CDR2 FQNEAQ (reference sequence). Trimming shortened V by 1 base and J by 5 bases, and 8 bases separated the two germline ends. The CDR3 contains 13 residues. The CDR3 DNA follows: TGTGCCAGCAGCTTAGTAAGGGAGACTGAAGCTTTCTTT. Translation: CASSLVRETEAFF.

V and J are TRBV5-1 and TRBJ1-2; D is perhaps TRBD1 (6 bases). This CDR3 contains 14 residues. Germline values: CDR1 SGHRS, CDR2 YFSETQ. V was cut by 4 bases and J by 8 bases, with 18 bases left in between. CDR3 residues: CASSDQGGLGGYTF. CDR3 bases: TGCGCCAGCAGCGACCAAGGGGGTTTGGGGGGCTACACCTTC.

The gene calls are TRBV7-9 and TRBJ2-1, with D tentatively TRBD2 (6 bases). Trimming left V 2 bases short and J 12 bases short, with 23 bases between. Looked up from germline, CDR1 is SEHNR and CDR2 is FQNEAQ (reference sequence). The CDR3 runs 16 residues. This chain's CDR3 is CASSLYLTDGEVRQFF. The CDR3 DNA follows: TGTGCCAGCAGCTTATATCTGACGGATGGGGAGGTTCGGCAGTTCTTC.

The chain links TRBV10-3 to TRBJ1-2; a possible D gene is TRBD1 (6 bases). Trimming stripped 4 bases from V and 8 bases from J, with 17 bases between. Germline-derived CDR1 and CDR2 are ENHRY and SYGVKD. The CDR3 has 14 residues. The DNA for the CDR3 is TGTGCCATCAGTGGGAACAGGGCTGGGGGAGGCTACACCTTC. It specifies CAISGNRAGGGYTF.

This clone was seen a single time. The V and J genes are TRBV4-3 and TRBJ2-7; TRBD2 is a possible D gene (5 bases). CDR1 is LGHNA, CDR2 YSLEER, per germline. The CDR3 totals 17 residues. V lost 0 bases to trimming and J lost 6 bases, with 21 bases between them. This CDR3 reads CASSQDREADDFSEQYF. Here the CDR3 DNA reads TGCGCCAGCAGCCAAGATCGGGAAGCTGACGATTTCTCCGAGCAGTACTTC.

The chain couples TRBV5-1 to TRBJ2-5; 9 nucleotides align to TRBD1. V lost 4 bases and J lost 5; bases outside the gene matches: 9. The CDR3 runs to 15 residues. From germline, CDR1 is SGHRS and CDR2 YFSETQ. CDR3 in amino acids: CASSPGTGLRETQYF. CDR3 DNA sequence: TGCGCCAGCAGCCCCGGGACAGGGCTAAGGGAGACCCAGTACTTC.

The CDR3 spells CASTADSNSPLHF. DNA of the CDR3: TGTGCCAGCACCGCGGACTCAAATTCACCCCTCCACTTT. The rearrangement joins TRBV2 to TRBJ1-6; D is uncertain. The germline V gene has CDR1 SNHLY and CDR2 FYNNEI. V lost 7 bases to trimming and J lost 7 bases, with 11 bases between them. The CDR3 length is 13 residues.

V gene TRBV7-3 combines with J gene TRBJ2-1; no clear D gene. Trimming stripped 1 base from V and 6 bases from J, with 10 bases between. Looked up from germline, CDR1 is SGHTA and CDR2 is FQGTGA. The CDR3 loop spans 14 amino acids. CDR3 in DNA: TGTGCCAGCAGCTTAAAATATTCAGTCAATGAGCAGTTCTTC. Residues: CASSLKYSVNEQFF.

V usage is TRBV4-1 and J usage is TRBJ1-1; 10 positions agree with TRBD1. J gave up 5 bases and V 0 bases, and 6 bases lay outside the gene matches. The CDR3 covers 16 residues. CDR1 and CDR2 from the germline V gene are MGHRA and YSYEKL. CDR3 loop: CASSQDDRGRWTEAFF. CDR3 coding DNA: TGCGCCAGCAGCCAAGACGACAGGGGGCGCTGGACTGAAGCTTTCTTT.

The V and J genes are TRBV7-8 and TRBJ1-5; possibly TRBD1 for D (5 bases). The CDR3 spans 16 residues. Trimming pared 2 bases from V and 1 base from J, leaving 12 bases between. Germline V lookup: CDR1 SGHVS, CDR2 FQNEAQ. CDR3: CASSLIGGTSNQPQHF. CDR3 in DNA: TGTGCCAGCAGCTTAATTGGGGGGACGAGCAATCAGCCCCAGCATTTT.

The CDR3 nucleotides are TGTGCCAGCAGTTACTACTGGGAGAACGCGGACACTGAAGCTTTCTTT. This sequence encodes CASSYYWENADTEAFF. V is TRBV6-5 and J is TRBJ1-1; D is unresolved. CDR3 size: 16 residues. Germline CDR1 reads MNHEY; CDR2 reads SVGAGI. Trimming took 1 base from V and 3 from J, leaving 15 bases between them.